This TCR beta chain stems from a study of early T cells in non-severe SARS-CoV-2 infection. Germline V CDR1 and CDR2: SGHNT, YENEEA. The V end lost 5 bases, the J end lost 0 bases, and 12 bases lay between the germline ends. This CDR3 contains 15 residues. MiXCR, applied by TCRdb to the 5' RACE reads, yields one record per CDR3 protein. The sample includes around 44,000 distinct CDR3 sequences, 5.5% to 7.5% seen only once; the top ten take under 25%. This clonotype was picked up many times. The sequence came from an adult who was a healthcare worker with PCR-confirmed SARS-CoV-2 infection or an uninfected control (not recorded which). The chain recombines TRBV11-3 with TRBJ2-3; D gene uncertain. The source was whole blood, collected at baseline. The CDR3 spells CASSLGYQSTDTQYF. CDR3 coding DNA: TGTGCCAGCAGCCTAGGGTACCAAAGCACAGATACGCAGTATTTT.